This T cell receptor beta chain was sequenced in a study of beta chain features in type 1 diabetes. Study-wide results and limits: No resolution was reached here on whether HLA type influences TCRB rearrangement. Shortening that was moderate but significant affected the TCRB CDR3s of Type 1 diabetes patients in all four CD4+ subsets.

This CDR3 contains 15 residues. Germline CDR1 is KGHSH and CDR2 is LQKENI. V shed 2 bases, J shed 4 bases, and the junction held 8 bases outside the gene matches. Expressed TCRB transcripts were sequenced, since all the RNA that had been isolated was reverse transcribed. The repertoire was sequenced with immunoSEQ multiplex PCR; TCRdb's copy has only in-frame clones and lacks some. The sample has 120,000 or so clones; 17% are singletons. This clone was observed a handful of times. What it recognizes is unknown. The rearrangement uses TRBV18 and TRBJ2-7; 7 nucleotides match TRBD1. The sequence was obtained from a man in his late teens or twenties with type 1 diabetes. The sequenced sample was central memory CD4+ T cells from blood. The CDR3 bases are TGTGCCAGCTCACCAGGGACAGATGGAGGATACGAGCAGTACTTC. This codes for CASSPGTDGGYEQYF.